Each of the 11 T cell receptor beta chains below was sequenced from the same sample in a study of control samples from healthy donors and cancer patients. Produced via immunoSEQ multiplex PCR; TCRdb's table is partial and in-frame only. The table includes 160,000 or so clones, 85% to 95% detected once. The sequencing input was blood. The origin of the receptors is a woman aged 40-49 years in good health.

The gene calls are TRBV13 and TRBJ2-1; a weak D match, TRBD1 (6 bases). Germline loops: CDR1 PRHDT, CDR2 FYEKMQ (reference sequence). This CDR3 comprises 17 residues. Trimming left V 5 bases short and J 4 bases short, with 21 bases between. The CDR3 sequence: CASSTNLERGIYNEQFF. The DNA for the CDR3 is TGTGCCAGCAGCACAAATCTGGAGAGGGGGATATACAATGAGCAGTTCTTC. The variable domain in full, completed from reference TRBV13 and TRBJ2-1, reads AAGVIQSPRHLIKEKRETATLKCYPIPRHDTVYWYQQGPGQDPQFLISFYEKMQSDKGSIPDRFSAQQFSDYHSELNMSSLELGDSALYFCASSTNLERGIYNEQFFGPGTRLTVL.

The chain joins TRBV11-2 to TRBJ2-3, with 11 bases identical to TRBD2. The CDR3 loop spans 15 amino acids. Trimming cost V 8 bases and J 0 bases; bases outside gene matches: 4. Looked up from germline, CDR1 is SGHAT and CDR2 is FQNNGV. Here the CDR3 reads CASDSGRVSTDTQYF. The CDR3 bases are TGTGCCAGCGATAGCGGGAGGGTGAGCACAGATACGCAGTATTTT.

This chain connects TRBV11-2 to TRBJ2-3; D not resolved. Germline CDR1 SGHAT, CDR2 FQNNGV. V was pared by 4 bases and J by 3 bases, with 5 bases between. The CDR3 length is 12 residues. The CDR3 loop is CASSSSTDTQYF. For the CDR3, the DNA is TGTGCCAGCAGCTCGAGTACAGATACGCAGTATTTT.

The rearrangement links TRBV13 to TRBJ1-5; no reliable D call. The CDR3 contains 15 residues. V lost 4 bases and J lost 1, with 11 bases in between. Germline V gene data show CDR1 as PRHDT and CDR2 as FYEKMQ (reference sequence). The CDR3 here is CASSSYSESNQPQHF. The CDR3, as DNA: TGTGCCAGCAGCTCCTACAGCGAAAGCAATCAGCCCCAGCATTTT.

CDR3 in amino acids: CASSLLQGRGYTDTQYF. CDR3 in DNA: TGTGCCAGCAGCTTACTTCAGGGTAGGGGCTACACAGATACGCAGTATTTT. The rearrangement links TRBV7-2 to TRBJ2-3, with TRBD1 as a possible D gene (5 bases). Trimming stripped 2 bases from V and 2 bases from J, with 17 bases between. Germline lookup yields CDR1 SGHTA and CDR2 FQGNSA. The CDR3 is 17 residues long.

The rearrangement uses TRBV6-5 and TRBJ1-2, with no clear D. In germline, CDR1 is MNHEY, CDR2 SVGAGI. Trimming stripped 3 bases from V and 1 base from J, with 9 bases between. The CDR3 has 14 residues. The CDR3 loop is CASSYSAFNYGYTF. The DNA for the CDR3 is TGTGCCAGCAGTTATTCGGCATTTAACTATGGCTACACCTTC.

V gene TRBV5-1 combines with J gene TRBJ1-3; 8 bases agree with TRBD1. Per the germline V gene, CDR1 is SGHRS and CDR2 is YFSETQ. CDR3 length: 15 amino acids. Unmatched junction bases numbered 7, after V lost 4 bases and J lost 4 bases. For the CDR3, the DNA is TGCGCCAGCAGCCCGCGGACAGGGTCAGGAAACACCATATATTTT. Its translation: CASSPRTGSGNTIYF.

V and J are TRBV7-9 and TRBJ1-1; TRBD1 is a possible D gene (6 bases). CDR1 and CDR2 (germline): SEHNR, FQNEAQ (reference sequence). The V end lost 3 bases, the J end lost 1 base, and 12 bases lay between the germline ends. This CDR3 comprises 15 residues. The CDR3 is CASSFAQGRNTEAFF. In nucleotides, the CDR3 is TGTGCCAGCAGCTTTGCTCAGGGGAGGAACACTGAAGCTTTCTTT. Variable domain in full (rest from reference TRBV7-9 and TRBJ1-1): DTGVSQNPRHKITKRGQNVTFRCDPISEHNRLYWYRQTLGQGPEFLTYFQNEAQLEKSRLLSDRFSAERPKGSFSTLEIQRTEQGDSAMYLCASSFAQGRNTEAFFGQGTRLTVV.

The gene calls are TRBV7-2 and TRBJ1-2, with 7 bases identical to TRBD1. V was clipped by 1 base and J by 13 bases; unmatched bases: 9. CDR1 is SGHTA and CDR2 is FQGNSA in the germline V gene. The CDR3 runs to 13 residues. CDR3 DNA: TGTGCCAGCAGCTTAGGGACCGGGACAGCTAGCACCTTC. Residues: CASSLGTGTASTF.

The chain employs TRBV6-5 and TRBJ1-5; D uncertain. Germline V gene sequence: CDR1 MNHEY, CDR2 SVGAGI. CDR3 length equals 11 residues. Trimming left V 6 bases short and J 3 bases short, with 3 bases between. The CDR3: CASSHNQPQHF. CDR3 in DNA: TGTGCCAGCAGCCACAATCAGCCCCAGCATTTT.

V gene TRBV5-1 combines with J gene TRBJ1-2; D is perhaps TRBD1 (5 bases). The CDR3 consists of 15 residues. Between the trimmed V and J ends, which lost 0 bases and 8 bases, there was a span of 17 bases. Germline lookup yields CDR1 SGHRS and CDR2 YFSETQ. The CDR3 DNA reads as TGCGCCAGCAGCTTGGCCTTCCGGGACGCCGCGGGCTACACCTTC. Translating it yields CASSLAFRDAAGYTF.